The 23 T cell receptor beta chains below come from one sample, sequenced in a study of blood T cell repertoires in COVID-19. The assay was immunoSEQ multiplex PCR, and TCRdb's table has in-frame clones only and misses some. This repertoire shows 250,000 to 300,000 clones, approximately 89% found once; its top ten account for about 10%. Sequencing was carried out using peripheral blood. These receptors all stem from a woman in her seventies with COVID-19, enrolled during active disease.

The chain has TRBV10-3 and TRBJ1-1; 8 nucleotides line up with TRBD1. The J segment lost 7 bases and the V segment lost 6 bases, leaving 7 bases of the junction unmatched. The CDR3 has 13 residues. From germline, CDR1 is ENHRY and CDR2 SYGVKD. This chain's CDR3 is CAIRVDREIEAFF. The CDR3 DNA reads as TGTGCCATCAGGGTGGACAGGGAAATTGAAGCTTTCTTT.

The chain recombines TRBV27 with TRBJ1-6; D is unresolved. CDR1 and CDR2 (germline): MNHEY, SMNVEV (reference sequence). Trimming removed 5 bases from V and 9 bases from J, with 17 bases in between. This CDR3 contains 15 residues. CDR3 nucleotides: TGTGCCAGCAGTCCATCGGGGATAAAGGGTTCACCCCTCCACTTT. This sequence encodes CASSPSGIKGSPLHF.

This chain uses TRBV15 with TRBJ2-3; 11 bases map to TRBD2. Germline assignment: CDR1 LNHNV and CDR2 YYDKDF (reference sequence). The CDR3 covers 18 residues. V shed 5 bases, J shed 4 bases, and the junction held 14 bases outside the gene matches. CDR3 sequence reads: CATSERSGTSGSADTQYF. The CDR3 DNA sequence: TGTGCCACCAGCGAGAGATCGGGAACTAGCGGGAGTGCAGATACGCAGTATTTT.

The CDR3 DNA sequence: TGTGCCAGCACGTACGGGGGGCTGAGCACTGAAGCTTTCTTT. It codes for CASTYGGLSTEAFF. The genes are TRBV18 and TRBJ1-1; a possible D gene is TRBD1 (6 bases). The V end was cut by 8 bases, the J end by 4 bases, with 17 bases between. The CDR3 covers 14 residues. Germline V CDR1 and CDR2: KGHSH, LQKENI.

The chain combines TRBV25-1 with TRBJ2-1; 7 bases are a match to TRBD2. Germline lookup yields CDR1 MGHDK and CDR2 SYGVNS. V lost 5 bases to trimming and J lost 5 bases; unmatched junction nucleotides: 12. This CDR3 has 16 amino acids. The CDR3 DNA reads TGTGCCAGCAGTACGCCTGGTGCTAGCGGACACAATGAGCAGTTCTTC. Its translation is CASSTPGASGHNEQFF.

This rearrangement joins TRBV6-1 to TRBJ1-2; no definite D call. The germline V gene has CDR1 MNHNS and CDR2 SASEGT. This CDR3 has 15 amino acids. With 0 bases removed from V and 5 bases from J, the gap between germline ends came to 13 bases. The CDR3 is CASSEAPRPEYGYTF. Here the CDR3 DNA reads TGTGCCAGCAGTGAAGCCCCCAGGCCAGAATATGGCTACACCTTC.

This rearrangement joins TRBV7-3 to TRBJ2-2; 7 bases agree with TRBD1. The trim removed 5 bases at V and 0 bases at J, leaving 15 bases unmatched. In germline, CDR1 is SGHTA, CDR2 FQGTGA. This CDR3 has 19 amino acids. The CDR3 DNA reads as TGTGCCAGCAGCCAAACAGGGGCCTACGTTTCCGCGAACACCGGGGAGCTGTTTTTT. Translated, it gives CASSQTGAYVSANTGELFF.

The CDR3 sequence: CASSLRGNPSYGYTF. CDR3 nucleotide sequence: TGTGCCAGCAGCTTACGAGGTAATCCTAGCTATGGCTACACCTTC. The V gene is TRBV7-2, the J gene TRBJ1-2; D is undetermined. The germline V gene has CDR1 SGHTA and CDR2 FQGNSA. The CDR3 is made up of 15 amino acids. The V end was cut by 2 bases, the J end by 4 bases, with 14 bases between. Based on the CDR3 plus reference TRBV7-2 and TRBJ1-2, the full variable domain is GAGVSQSPSNKVTEKGKDVELRCDPISGHTALYWYRQSLGQGLEFLIYFQGNSAPDKSGLPSDRFSAERTGGSVSTLTIQRTQQEDSAVYLCASSLRGNPSYGYTFGSGTRLTVV.

The chain employs TRBV27 and TRBJ2-1; D is perhaps TRBD1 (6 bases). Germline V lookup: CDR1 MNHEY, CDR2 SMNVEV (reference sequence). The CDR3 totals 15 residues. V lost 1 base and J 3 bases, leaving 10 bases between the germline ends. The chain's CDR3 is CASSLFGTNYNEQFF. DNA for the CDR3: TGTGCCAGCAGTTTATTTGGGACAAACTACAATGAGCAGTTCTTC.

In this sample, this clone turned up once. This chain connects TRBV20-1 to TRBJ1-6; maybe TRBD1 (5 bases). Germline values: CDR1 DFQATT, CDR2 SNEGSKA (reference sequence). V was trimmed by 3 bases and J by 9 bases, leaving 15 bases between them. The CDR3 spans 14 residues. CDR3 sequence: CSASISGLFSPLHF. The CDR3 nucleotides are TGCAGTGCTAGTATATCAGGGCTTTTTTCACCCCTCCACTTT.

Turning to this clone: Other DNA sequences in this specimen translate into the identical CDR3. The gene calls are TRBV6-5 and TRBJ1-5, with 9 nucleotides matching TRBD1. Per the germline V gene, CDR1 is MNHEY and CDR2 is SVGAGI. The V segment lost 1 base and the J segment 5 bases; nucleotides outside the gene matches: 6. This CDR3 has 16 amino acids. The CDR3 sequence: CASSYLGTGLDQPQHF. The DNA for the CDR3 is TGTGCCAGCAGTTACTTGGGGACAGGGCTTGATCAGCCCCAGCATTTT.

J is TRBJ1-3 and V is TRBV7-2, with unresolved D. Trimming left V 5 bases short and J 4 bases short, with 9 bases between. There are 13 residues in the CDR3. The germline V gene encodes CDR1 SGHTA and CDR2 FQGNSA. The CDR3 DNA reads TGTGCCAGCAGCACTACGACCGGAAACACCATATATTTT. It is translated as CASSTTTGNTIYF.

The gene calls are TRBV2 and TRBJ1-5; D is ambiguous. The CDR3 is 12 amino acids. V lost 8 bases and J lost 3, with 8 bases in between. Germline CDR1 and CDR2: SNHLY and FYNNEI. For the CDR3, the DNA is TGTGCCAGCGGGCAGAACAATCAGCCCCAGCATTTT. This sequence encodes CASGQNNQPQHF.

The chain couples TRBV28 to TRBJ2-3; 7 bases agree with TRBD2. CDR1 is MDHEN, CDR2 SYDVKM, per germline. The J segment lost 8 bases and the V segment lost 6 bases, leaving 8 bases of the junction unmatched. This CDR3 is 13 amino acids long. CDR3 sequence: CASRPYSGGTQYF. DNA for the CDR3: TGTGCCAGCAGACCCTACTCGGGAGGTACGCAGTATTTT.

The rearrangement links TRBV12-3 or TRBV12-4 to TRBJ1-5; TRBD1 aligns across 7 bases. The CDR3 is made up of 13 amino acids. The ends lost 5 bases at V and 4 bases at J; junction bases unmatched: 2. The CDR3 region is CASSRDSNQPQHF. CDR3 nucleotide sequence: TGTGCCAGCAGTAGGGACAGTAATCAGCCCCAGCATTTT.

The rearrangement uses TRBV2 and TRBJ2-5, with TRBD1 matching over 11 bases. CDR1 SNHLY and CDR2 FYNNEI come from the germline V gene. The length of the CDR3 is 13 residues. With 6 bases clipped from V and 4 bases from J, the junction kept 1 base outside the gene matches. For the CDR3, the DNA is TGTGCCAGCAGGGGACAGGGGGTAGAGACCCAGTACTTC. It codes for CASRGQGVETQYF.

The chain links TRBV5-6 to TRBJ2-7; 7 positions match TRBD1. The CDR3 is made up of 15 amino acids. After removal of 1 base from V and 2 bases from J, the junction contained 6 bases not matched to a gene. Looked up from germline, CDR1 is SGHDT and CDR2 is YYEEEE. The CDR3 DNA reads TGTGCCAGCAGCTTGCCAGGGGACAGAGCCTACGAGCAGTACTTC. Encoded protein: CASSLPGDRAYEQYF. The entire variable domain, with the rest obtained from reference TRBV5-6 and TRBJ2-7, is as follows: DAGVTQSPTHLIKTRGQQVTLRCSPKSGHDTVSWYQQALGQGPQFIFQYYEEEERQRGNFPDRFSGHQFPNYSSELNVNALLLGDSALYLCASSLPGDRAYEQYFGPGTRLTVT.

The chain employs TRBV12-3 or TRBV12-4 and TRBJ2-3; D unclear. This CDR3 is 11 amino acids long. Trimming took 2 bases from V and 6 from J, leaving 3 bases between them. The CDR3 here is CASSLSDTQYF. The CDR3 DNA reads TGTGCCAGCAGTTTAAGCGATACGCAGTATTTT.

The rearrangement uses TRBV30 and TRBJ2-7; D is uncertain. V was clipped by 4 bases and J by 2 bases, with 9 bases between them. This CDR3 region has 12 residues. Germline CDR1 GTSNPN, CDR2 SVGIG (reference sequence). In DNA, the CDR3 is TGTGCCTGGACTGTTTCAACCTACGAGCAGTACTTC. This codes for CAWTVSTYEQYF.

The chain is built from TRBV5-6 and TRBJ1-2; possible D gene TRBD1, 5 bases. Trimming removed 0 bases at V and 8 bases at J, with 11 bases between. The germline V gene has CDR1 SGHDT and CDR2 YYEEEE. This CDR3 spans 13 amino acids. The CDR3 sequence: CASSLGRDGGYTF. In DNA form, the CDR3 reads TGTGCCAGCAGCTTGGGGCGGGACGGAGGCTACACCTTC.

In the case of this clone: The same CDR3 is also encoded by other DNA sequences in this sample. The genes are TRBV7-9 and TRBJ2-7; 7 bases are a match to TRBD1. The trim removed 1 base at V and 1 base at J, leaving 1 base unmatched. This CDR3 spans 14 amino acids. Germline lookup yields CDR1 SEHNR and CDR2 FQNEAQ (reference sequence). CDR3 residues: CASSLGTGSYEQYF. The CDR3 DNA is TGTGCCAGCAGCTTAGGGACAGGATCCTACGAGCAGTACTTC.

The genes are TRBV19 and TRBJ2-1; 10 bases are shared with TRBD2. V lost 0 bases, J lost 10 bases, and 6 bases stayed unmatched. Germline V gene data show CDR1 as LNHDA and CDR2 as SQIVND (reference sequence). The CDR3 covers 15 residues. This chain's CDR3 is CASSIEASGRKEQFF. The CDR3 DNA reads TGTGCCAGTAGTATAGAGGCTAGCGGGAGAAAGGAGCAGTTCTTC. Full variable domain (outside the CDR3, taken from reference TRBV19 and TRBJ2-1): DGGITQSPKYLFRKEGQNVTLSCEQNLNHDAMYWYRQDPGQGLRLIYYSQIVNDFQKGDIAEGYSVSREKKESFPLTVTSAQKNPTAFYLCASSIEASGRKEQFFGPGTRLTVL.

V and J are TRBV30 and TRBJ2-1; 10 bases are a match to TRBD2. This CDR3 region has 13 residues. Germline V lookup: CDR1 GTSNPN, CDR2 SVGIG (reference sequence). Trimming cost V 6 bases and J 5 bases; bases outside gene matches: 4. The CDR3 coding sequence is TGTGCCTGTTCTAGCGGGAGCGACAATGAGCAGTTCTTC. Amino acid sequence: CACSSGSDNEQFF.